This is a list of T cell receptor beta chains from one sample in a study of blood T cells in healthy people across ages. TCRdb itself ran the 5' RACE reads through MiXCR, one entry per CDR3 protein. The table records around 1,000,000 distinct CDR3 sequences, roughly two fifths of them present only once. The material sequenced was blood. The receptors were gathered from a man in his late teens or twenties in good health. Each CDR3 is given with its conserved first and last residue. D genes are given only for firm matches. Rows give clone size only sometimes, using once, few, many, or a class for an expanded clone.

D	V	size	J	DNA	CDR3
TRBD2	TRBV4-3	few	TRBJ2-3	TGCGCCAGCAGCCACGATCTAGCGGGCGGGAGCACAGATACGCAGTATTTT	CASSHDLAGGSTDTQYF
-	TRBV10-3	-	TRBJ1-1	TGTGCCATCACCCGAGGACAGCCCGGCGCTGAAGCTTTCTTT	CAITRGQPGAEAFF
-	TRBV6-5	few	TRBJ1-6	TGTGCCAGCAGCCCAAGGGGAAGGGGTTCACCCCTCCACTTT	CASSPRGRGSPLHF
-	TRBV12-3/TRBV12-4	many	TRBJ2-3	TGTGCCACCTCCATATCCCGAGGGGGAATTAGGACAGATACGCAGTATTTT	CATSISRGGIRTDTQYF
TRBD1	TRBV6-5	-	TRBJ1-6	TGTGCCACACGGGACAGCTTAAATTCACCCCTCCACTTT	CATRDSLNSPLHF
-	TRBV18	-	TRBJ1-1	TGTGCCAGCTCACCACGGGGGAAGAACACTGAAGCTTTCTTT	CASSPRGKNTEAFF
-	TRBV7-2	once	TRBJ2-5	TGTGCCAGCAGCCGCGAACGTGGAGGGTCGTGGGAGACCCAGTACTTC	CASSRERGGSWETQYF
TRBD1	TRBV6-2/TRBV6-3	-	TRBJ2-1	TGTGCCAGCAGTTACGGGGGACAGATGTACAATGAGCAGTTCTTC	CASSYGGQMYNEQFF
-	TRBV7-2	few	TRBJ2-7	TGTGCCAGCAGCTCCCGGGGGGACACTTACTCCTACGAGCAGTACTTC	CASSSRGDTYSYEQYF
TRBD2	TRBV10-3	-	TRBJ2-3	TGTGCCATCAGGGAAAACGAGGGACTAGCGGGAGTCACAGATACGCAGTATTTT	CAIRENEGLAGVTDTQYF
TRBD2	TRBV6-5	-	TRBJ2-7	TGTGCCAGCAGTTACTCGAGCGGGGTAGCCTACAATGAGCAGTACTTC	CASSYSSGVAYNEQYF
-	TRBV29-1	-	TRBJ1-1	TGCAGCGTTGATTTGGGGGATCTAATGGGGGAAGCTTTCTTT	CSVDLGDLMGEAFF
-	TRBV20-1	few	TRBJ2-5	TGCAGTGCTAGGAAGGGGTACCAAGAGACCCAGTACTTC	CSARKGYQETQYF
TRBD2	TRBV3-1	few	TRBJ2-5	TGTGCCACAACTGAGCGGGAGTTGGTGACCCAGTACTTC	CATTERELVTQYF
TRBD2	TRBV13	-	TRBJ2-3	TGCGCCAGCAGCGAGACTAGCGGGCGCGCAGATACGCAGTATTTT	CASSETSGRADTQYF
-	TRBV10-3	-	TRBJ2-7	TGTGCCATCAGTGGGGGAGCTTACAAGGACGAGCAGTACTTC	CAISGGAYKDEQYF
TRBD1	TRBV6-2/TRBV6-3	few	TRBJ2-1	TGTGCCAGCAGTTACTCGTGGACAGGGAACAATGAGCAGTTCTTC	CASSYSWTGNNEQFF
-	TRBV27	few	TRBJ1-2	TGTGCCAGCAGTCACGAGACACCTGGGGGTTTACACTATGGCTACACCTTC	CASSHETPGGLHYGYTF
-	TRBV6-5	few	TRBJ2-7	TGTGCCAGCAGAAAACAGGAAAGCTCCTACGAGCAGTACTTC	CASRKQESSYEQYF
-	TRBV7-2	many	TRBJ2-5	TGTGCCAGCAGTTTATCTGGTCAAGAGACCCAGTACTTC	CASSLSGQETQYF
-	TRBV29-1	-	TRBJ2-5	TGCAGCATTGTTGGGGTGGGAGAGACCCAGTACTTC	CSIVGVGETQYF
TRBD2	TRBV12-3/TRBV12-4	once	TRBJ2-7	TGTGCCAGCAGTCCCCAAAGAGCGGGGAATGAGCAGTACTTC	CASSPQRAGNEQYF
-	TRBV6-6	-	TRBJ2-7	TGTGCCAGCAGTTACGCAGCTGACTACGAGCAGTACTTC	CASSYAADYEQYF
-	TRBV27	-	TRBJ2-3	TGTGCCAGCAGTTCCCGGGACAAACCCCCAGCTACGCAGTATTTT	CASSSRDKPPATQYF
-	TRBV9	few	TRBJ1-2	TGTGCCAGCAGCGTAGAGCCGGGGGCGGTAACGAACTATGGCTACACCTTC	CASSVEPGAVTNYGYTF
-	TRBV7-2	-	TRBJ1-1	TGTGCCAGCAGCTTATACCACAAGAACACTGAAGCTTTCTTT	CASSLYHKNTEAFF
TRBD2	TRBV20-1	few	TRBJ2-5	TGCAGTGCTAGAGGACTAGCGGGGCAAGAGACCCAGTACTTC	CSARGLAGQETQYF
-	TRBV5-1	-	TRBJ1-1	TGCGCCAGCAGCTTTTTTTCGGATGGGAACACTGAAGCTTTCTTT	CASSFFSDGNTEAFF
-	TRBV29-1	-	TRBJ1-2	TGCAGCGCTAGAGGGCGGGGAACTAACTATGGCTACACCTTC	CSARGRGTNYGYTF
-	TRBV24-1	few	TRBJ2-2	TGTGCCACCAGTTCTCGGACGGTGAACACCGGGGAGCTGTTTTTT	CATSSRTVNTGELFF
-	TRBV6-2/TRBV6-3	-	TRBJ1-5	TGTGCCAGCAGTTACACATACAAAAGGGAAAGGGGACGGGGCTATCAGCCCCAGCATTTT	CASSYTYKRERGRGYQPQHF
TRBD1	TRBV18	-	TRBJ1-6	TGTGCCAGCTCACCACCGAACAGGGGGCATTTTATTAATTCACCCCTCCACTTT	CASSPPNRGHFINSPLHF
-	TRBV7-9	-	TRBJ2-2	TGTGCCAGCAGCCCGCGTATAGGGGCCACAGCGAACACCGGGGAGCTGTTTTTT	CASSPRIGATANTGELFF
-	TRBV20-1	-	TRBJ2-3	TGCAGTGCTTCAGGTACTGGGACAGATACGCAGTATTTT	CSASGTGTDTQYF
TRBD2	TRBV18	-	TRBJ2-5	TGTGCCAGCTCACCACCAAATAGCGGGATGCAAGAGACCCAGTACTTC	CASSPPNSGMQETQYF
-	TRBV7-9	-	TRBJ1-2	TGTGCCAGCAGCTTATCGGACTCTGGAAAGTATGGCTACACCTTC	CASSLSDSGKYGYTF
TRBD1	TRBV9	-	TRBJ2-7	TGTGCCAGCAGCTCGAGGGACAGGGTCATTGAGCAGTACTTC	CASSSRDRVIEQYF